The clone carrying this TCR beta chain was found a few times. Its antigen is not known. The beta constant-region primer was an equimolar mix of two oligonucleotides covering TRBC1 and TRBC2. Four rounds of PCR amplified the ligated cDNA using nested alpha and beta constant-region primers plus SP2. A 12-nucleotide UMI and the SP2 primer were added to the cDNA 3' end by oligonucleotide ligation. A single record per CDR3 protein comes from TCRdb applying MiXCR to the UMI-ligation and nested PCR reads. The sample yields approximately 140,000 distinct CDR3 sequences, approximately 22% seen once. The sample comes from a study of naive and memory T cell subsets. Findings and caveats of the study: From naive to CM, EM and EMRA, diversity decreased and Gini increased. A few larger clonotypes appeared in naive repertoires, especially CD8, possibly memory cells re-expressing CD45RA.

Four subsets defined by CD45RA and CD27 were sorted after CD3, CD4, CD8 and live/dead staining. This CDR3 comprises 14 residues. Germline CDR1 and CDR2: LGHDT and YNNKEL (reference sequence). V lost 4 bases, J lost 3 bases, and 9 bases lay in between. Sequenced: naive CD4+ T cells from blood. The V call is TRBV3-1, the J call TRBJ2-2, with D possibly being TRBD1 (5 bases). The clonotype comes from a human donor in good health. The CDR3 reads CASSLQGDTGELFF. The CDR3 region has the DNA TGTGCCAGCAGCCTCCAAGGGGACACCGGGGAGCTGTTTTTT.